This record looks at one T cell receptor beta chain sequence and its context. Its antigen remains unidentified. The source of the sample is a study of cytomegalovirus exposure and HLA in healthy donors. Whole-study results and caveats: Reports showed the classifier diagnosing cytomegalovirus status with high specificity and sensitivity. Later analysis identified a missense DCLRE1C variant that was linked to TCR beta V- and J-gene trimming.

The CDR3 contains 15 residues. The ends were cut back, 3 bases at V and 10 bases at J, with 20 bases in the middle. CDR1 and CDR2 (germline): SGDLS, YYNGEE. Nominally healthy donors were sampled, though unrecorded immune exposures were likely. PCR employed 60 Vbeta and 13 Jbeta primers. The authors' processing: In a later analysis, the count reached 80 million or so unique TCR beta chains, with around 10 million shared. The protocol was immunoSEQ multiplex PCR, while the TCRdb copy is restricted to in-frame clones and leaves out a portion. The V and J calls and the clone size are those of that table, but D and trimming were determined from the DNA. This table holds under 150,000 clones, 8.5% to 10% found once.

This sequence was found in a man younger than 45 in good health and CMV-seronegative. Material for sequencing was PBMCs. The gene calls are TRBV9 and TRBJ2-1, with a weak D call TRBD1 (6 bases). The CDR3 protein is CASSAPEQGRNEQFF. As DNA, the CDR3 is TGTGCCAGCAGCGCTCCGGAACAGGGAAGGAACGAGCAGTTCTTC.